This TCR beta chain was observed in a study of T cells in Graves' hyperthyroidism and ophthalmopathy. Study-wide background: Peripheral blood was collected at initial diagnosis, before any treatment.

This clonotype showed up many times. As yet, its antigen is unknown. V was pared by 3 bases and J by 6 bases, with 11 bases between. Germline V gene sequence: CDR1 MNHEY, CDR2 SMNVEV (reference sequence). This CDR3 region has 14 residues. Study outcomes and limitations: Ophthalmopathy onset followed model prediction by a median approximately 7 months. Blood also showed most of the thyroid clonotypes that were expanded above 0.001. Classification by a 13 V-J model distinguished ophthalmopathy from stable hyperthyroidism.

RNA transcripts gave rise to amplified TCR beta CDR3 regions. Carried out on the TCR CDR3, a first-round RT-PCR used the HTBI primer set. TCRdb called the multiplex PCR reads again in MiXCR, with one record for every CDR3 protein. In the table there are around 520,000 distinct CDR3 sequences, 14% of which are singletons. Sequences were obtained from blood. The sequence derives from a woman between 18 and 29 years old with Graves' hyperthyroidism. J is TRBJ2-2 and V is TRBV27; a weak D match, TRBD2 (7 bases). Written as DNA, the CDR3 is TGTGCCAGCAGTTTTAGGGGGAGGGCCGGGGAGCTGTTTTTT. Its translation is CASSFRGRAGELFF.